The 26 T cell receptor beta chains given below trace back to one sample, sequenced in a study of blood T cells in healthy people across ages. Using a J-beta primer mix together with a sample-barcoded 5' primer, a second PCR was run for roughly 6 to 12 cycles. TCRdb fed the 5' RACE reads into MiXCR, producing one record per CDR3 protein. The sample records about 900,000 distinct CDR3 sequences, approximately 67% being singletons. Sequencing was performed on blood. The receptors derive from a young man in good health.

This clonotype has only one observation. The rearrangement links TRBV6-6 to TRBJ2-7; D could derive from TRBD1 or TRBD2 (6 bases each). V shed 8 bases and J shed 3 bases, with 17 bases lying between them. The CDR3 is made up of 14 amino acids. Germline V gives CDR1 MNHNY, CDR2 SVGAGI (reference sequence). CDR3 in amino acids: CASGGGVVDYEQYF. CDR3 coding DNA: TGTGCCAGCGGAGGGGGAGTGGTGGACTACGAGCAGTACTTC.

The table lists this clonotype with a few counts. V and J are TRBV13 and TRBJ2-3, with D possibly being TRBD2 (5 bases). In germline, CDR1 is PRHDT, CDR2 FYEKMQ (reference sequence). CDR3 length equals 15 residues. Trimming shortened V by 6 bases and J by 2 bases, and 15 bases separated the two germline ends. The CDR3 DNA is TGTGCCAGCAGTTTCTCCGGGGTCTACACAGATACGCAGTATTTT. Protein sequence: CASSFSGVYTDTQYF. The full variable domain, completed using reference TRBV13 and TRBJ2-3, is AAGVIQSPRHLIKEKRETATLKCYPIPRHDTVYWYQQGPGQDPQFLISFYEKMQSDKGSIPDRFSAQQFSDYHSELNMSSLELGDSALYFCASSFSGVYTDTQYFGPGTRLTVL.

The genes are TRBV15 and TRBJ2-6; weak D call: TRBD2 (5 bases). With 5 bases removed from V and 3 bases from J, the gap between germline ends came to 17 bases. The germline V gene encodes CDR1 LNHNV and CDR2 YYDKDF (reference sequence). This CDR3 has 17 amino acids. CDR3 coding DNA: TGTGCCACCAGCGACCGACTGGACTCAGGTGGGGCCAACGTCCTGACTTTC. Translating gives CATSDRLDSGGANVLTF.

The rearrangement uses TRBV6-2 or TRBV6-3 and TRBJ2-4; D call uncertain. The DNA end is more similar to TRBJ2-7, so the J call may be wrong. The CDR3 is made up of 15 amino acids. In germline, CDR1 is MNHEY, CDR2 SVGEGT. CDR3 DNA: TGTGCCAGCAGTTACTCGATCAATAAACGCTACGAGCAGTACTTC. It encodes CASSYSINKRYEQYF.

The chain uses TRBV3-1 and TRBJ1-5; 7 bases line up with TRBD1. The J segment lost 2 bases and the V segment lost 4 bases, leaving 2 bases of the junction unmatched. CDR3 length: 14 amino acids. Germline V gives CDR1 LGHDT, CDR2 YNNKEL (reference sequence). Written as DNA, the CDR3 is TGTGCCAGCAGCCGAGACAGGGGCAATCAGCCCCAGCATTTT. It is translated as CASSRDRGNQPQHF. Full variable domain (outside the CDR3, taken from reference TRBV3-1 and TRBJ1-5): DTAVSQTPKYLVTQMGNDKSIKCEQNLGHDTMYWYKQDSKKFLKIMFSYNNKELIINETVPNRFSPKSPDKAHLNLHINSLELGDSAVYFCASSRDRGNQPQHFGDGTRLSIL.

This clonotype was seen repeatedly, ten times or more. CDR3 sequence reads: CSAEDSRNYGYTF. In nucleotides, the CDR3 is TGCAGTGCTGAGGACAGTCGGAACTATGGCTACACCTTC. This chain uses TRBV20-1 with TRBJ1-2; maybe TRBD1 (6 bases). V was pared by 5 bases and J by 2 bases, with 12 bases between. Germline V gives CDR1 DFQATT, CDR2 SNEGSKA (reference sequence). This CDR3 comprises 13 residues.

V is TRBV7-2 and J is TRBJ1-6; 8 positions match TRBD1. Germline assignment: CDR1 SGHTA and CDR2 FQGNSA. This CDR3 contains 13 residues. With 7 bases clipped from V and 7 bases from J, the junction kept 3 bases outside the gene matches. In nucleotides, the CDR3 is TGTGCCAGCAAAGACAGGGGAAATTCACCCCTCCACTTT. Its translation is CASKDRGNSPLHF.

This chain connects TRBV24-1 to TRBJ2-3; D is unresolved. The CDR3 runs to 14 residues. Germline CDR1 KGHDR, CDR2 SFDVKD. Trimming took 4 bases from V and 5 from J, leaving 12 bases between them. DNA of the CDR3: TGTGCCACCAGTGAACCAGGAGTTGGAGATACGCAGTATTTT. Translated, it gives CATSEPGVGDTQYF.

This sequence joins TRBV10-3 and TRBJ1-3; D is possibly TRBD1 (5 bases). The germline V gene has CDR1 ENHRY and CDR2 SYGVKD. The CDR3 length is 15 residues. Trimming left V 7 bases short and J 0 bases short, with 13 bases between. CDR3 amino acids: CAITQTADSGNTIYF. The CDR3 region has the DNA TGTGCCATCACCCAGACAGCTGACTCTGGAAACACCATATATTTT.

This clonotype has just a few counts. The chain joins TRBV13 to TRBJ2-7, with TRBD1 as a possible D gene (5 bases). Germline V lookup: CDR1 PRHDT, CDR2 FYEKMQ (reference sequence). The CDR3 has 15 residues. V lost 5 bases and J 2 bases, leaving 16 bases between the germline ends. The CDR3 nucleotides are TGTGCCAGCAGCAGAGAGGACACCCCTCCCTACGAGCAGTACTTC. Translation: CASSREDTPPYEQYF.

V gene TRBV6-6 combines with J gene TRBJ1-4; D possibly corresponds to TRBD1 (6 bases). V dropped 7 bases and J dropped 5 bases, with 20 bases sitting between them. The CDR3 is 16 amino acids. CDR1 and CDR2 from the germline V gene are MNHNY and SVGAGI (reference sequence). CDR3 protein: CASTEATGFLNEKLFF. CDR3 DNA: TGTGCCAGCACCGAAGCGACAGGATTTCTAAATGAAAAACTGTTTTTT.

The count of this clonotype is one. The chain joins TRBV7-3 to TRBJ2-1, with TRBD2 matching 13 bases. CDR1 and CDR2 from the germline V gene are SGHTA and FQGTGA. The ends lost 6 bases at V and 2 bases at J; junction bases unmatched: 7. The CDR3 totals 17 residues. The CDR3: CASSSGLAGATYNEQFF. In nucleotides, the CDR3 is TGTGCCAGCAGTAGTGGACTAGCGGGGGCCACCTACAATGAGCAGTTCTTC.

V gene TRBV7-6 combines with J gene TRBJ2-7; D remains unclear. Judging by the DNA end, TRBJ2-5 fits better; the J call may be wrong. There are 17 residues in the CDR3. Germline V gene sequence: CDR1 SGHVS, CDR2 FNYEAQ. In DNA form, the CDR3 reads TGTGCCAGCAGCTTAGGAGTAAGAGGAACGGGTAGGGAGACCCAGTACTTC. Translation: CASSLGVRGTGRETQYF.

This clonotype was counted between two and nine times. V gene TRBV7-2 combines with J gene TRBJ2-1, with a weak D call TRBD1 (5 bases). Between the trimmed V and J ends, which lost 3 bases and 8 bases, there was a span of 14 bases. Germline CDR1 reads SGHTA; CDR2 reads FQGNSA. The CDR3 consists of 14 residues. The CDR3 bases are TGTGCCAGCAGCTTGGGAAGACAGTCGCATGAGCAGTTCTTC. Residues: CASSLGRQSHEQFF.

The chain recombines TRBV27 with TRBJ1-6; maybe TRBD1 (5 bases). V dropped 5 bases and J dropped 8 bases, with 13 bases sitting between them. This CDR3 has 14 residues. Germline CDR1 and CDR2: MNHEY and SMNVEV (reference sequence). This CDR3 reads CASSPGTAYSPLHF. The CDR3 coding sequence is TGTGCCAGCAGTCCCGGGACGGCTTATTCACCCCTCCACTTT.

The CDR3 reads CASSLHGGAAETQYF. The CDR3 region has the DNA TGTGCCAGCAGTTTACACGGGGGAGCAGCGGAGACCCAGTACTTC. The V call is TRBV12-3 or TRBV12-4, the J call TRBJ2-5, with D perhaps TRBD2 (6 bases). There are 15 residues in the CDR3. V shed 2 bases and J shed 5 bases, with 15 bases lying between them.

Remarks on this clonotype: At one boundary the junction diverges from the germline segment, which might be a read error. CDR3 sequence: CGTSVGQLSGDTQYF. The CDR3 bases are TGTGGCACCAGTGTGGGCCAACTAAGTGGGGATACGCAGTATTTT. The rearrangement uses TRBV24-1 and TRBJ2-3; no reliable D call. Germline-derived CDR1 and CDR2 are KGHDR and SFDVKD. This CDR3 contains 15 residues.

The chain uses TRBV28 and TRBJ2-5; 8 nucleotides line up with TRBD1. TRBJ2-7 explains the end of the DNA better; the J call may be wrong. The CDR3 extends over 15 amino acids. Looked up from germline, CDR1 is MDHEN and CDR2 is SYDVKM. CDR3 sequence reads: CASSYRRQGFYEQYF. The CDR3 nucleotides are TGTGCCAGCAGTTATAGACGACAGGGGTTCTACGAGCAGTACTTC.

The chain couples TRBV6-6 to TRBJ1-4; D is possibly TRBD1 (5 bases). The V end was cut by 1 base, the J end by 5 bases, with 14 bases between. The germline gives CDR1 MNHNY, CDR2 SVGAGI (reference sequence). The CDR3 has 16 residues. CDR3 DNA sequence: TGTGCCAGCAGTTACTTCCCCAGGGCCGCCAATGAAAAACTGTTTTTT. Translation gives CASSYFPRAANEKLFF.

DNA of the CDR3: TGTGCCAGCAGTGCGGGCATAGGCAGTCAGCCCCAGCATTTT. It translates to CASSAGIGSQPQHF. The chain recombines TRBV2 with TRBJ1-5; D unresolved. Trimming removed 4 bases at V and 6 bases at J, with 13 bases between. Germline V gives CDR1 SNHLY, CDR2 FYNNEI. The CDR3 contains 14 residues.

This chain uses TRBV7-9 with TRBJ2-7, with a possible D match to TRBD1 (7 bases). The length of the CDR3 is 15 residues. Trimming removed 6 bases at V and 3 bases at J, with 18 bases between. Germline values: CDR1 SEHNR, CDR2 FQNEAQ (reference sequence). This CDR3 reads CASSSPAGGLYEQYF. The CDR3 nucleotides read TGTGCCAGCAGTTCCCCGGCAGGGGGACTCTACGAGCAGTACTTC.

To note about this clonotype: An end of the junction differs from the germline gene, which may be a read error. The chain couples TRBV13 to TRBJ2-4; TRBD1 matches at 7 bases. The CDR3 extends over 15 amino acids. The V gene's germline CDR1 is PRHDT and CDR2 FYEKMQ (reference sequence). The CDR3 sequence is CASSWGQLAKNIQYF. The CDR3 coding sequence is TGCGCCAGCAGCTGGGGACAGCTAGCCAAAAACATTCAGTACTTC.

V and J are TRBV6-2 or TRBV6-3 and TRBJ2-1; D call uncertain. CDR3 length equals 13 residues. Germline CDR1 and CDR2: MNHEY and SVGEGT. The V gene lost 7 bases and the J gene lost 4 bases, with 11 bases spanning the gap. The CDR3 DNA sequence: TGTGCCAGCACTCCCCCCTTATACAATGAGCAGTTCTTC. Translated: CASTPPLYNEQFF.

This chain links TRBV5-6 with TRBJ2-5, with 7 positions matching TRBD2. The CDR3 spans 15 residues. The germline V gene has CDR1 SGHDT and CDR2 YYEEEE. The ends lost 4 bases at V and 0 bases at J; junction bases unmatched: 6. The CDR3: CASSGRAGYQETQYF. In nucleotides, the CDR3 is TGTGCCAGCAGCGGACGAGCGGGGTACCAAGAGACCCAGTACTTC. Combining the CDR3 with reference TRBV5-6 and TRBJ2-5 gives the whole variable domain DAGVTQSPTHLIKTRGQQVTLRCSPKSGHDTVSWYQQALGQGPQFIFQYYEEEERQRGNFPDRFSGHQFPNYSSELNVNALLLGDSALYLCASSGRAGYQETQYFGPGTRLLVL.

The V and J genes are TRBV6-5 and TRBJ1-4, with D possibly TRBD1 on 5 matching bases. V gave up 5 bases and J gave up 8 bases, with 15 bases separating them. This CDR3 is built from 14 residues. Germline values: CDR1 MNHEY, CDR2 SVGAGI. CDR3 in DNA: TGTGCCAGCAGTGATACAGGATTCCGGGAAAAACTGTTTTTT. This gives the protein CASSDTGFREKLFF.

The chain joins TRBV2 to TRBJ2-3; D is perhaps TRBD1 (5 bases). CDR1 SNHLY and CDR2 FYNNEI come from the germline V gene. This CDR3 has 14 residues. V was cut by 4 bases and J by 2 bases, with 10 bases left in between. DNA for the CDR3: TGTGCCAGCAGTGCCAGGGTAACCACAGATACGCAGTATTTT. This codes for CASSARVTTDTQYF.